This is a list of T cell receptor beta chains from one sample in a study of somatic mutations in cytotoxic T cells in rheumatoid arthritis. Clones were sequenced by immunoSEQ multiplex PCR, and TCRdb holds only the in-frame ones, with some missing. Altogether some 4,200 clones are present, 79% being singletons, with the ten largest covering 6.5% to 9%. Sample: CD8+ T cells sorted from blood. These receptors came from an adult with rheumatoid arthritis. Both conserved end residues are part of each CDR3. The D gene is left open where the match is weak. Not all rows give a size; the values are once, few, many and, for expanded clones, a class.

>TRBD1|NA|TRBJ1-4|TRBV13
CASSLRTGAGKLFF
TGTGCCAGCAGCCTAAGGACAGGGGCAGGAAAACTGTTTTTT
>TRBD1|few|TRBJ1-2|TRBV7-8
CASSLGGQVSGYGYTF
TGTGCCAGCAGCTTGGGGGGACAGGTCTCGGGCTATGGCTACACCTTC
>TRBD2|NA|TRBJ2-1|TRBV7-3
CASSLKSIGTSGGAGEQFF
TGTGCCAGCAGCTTAAAAAGTATAGGGACTAGCGGGGGGGCAGGTGAGCAGTTCTTC
>NA|NA|TRBJ1-1|TRBV7-9
CASSLVGFKRTEAFF
TGTGCCAGCAGCTTAGTAGGATTTAAGAGGACTGAAGCTTTCTTT
>TRBD2|few|TRBJ2-2|TRBV6-4
CASSDTSGGAGELFF
TGTGCCAGCAGTGACACCAGCGGGGGGGCCGGGGAGCTGTTTTTT
>NA|NA|TRBJ1-1|TRBV19
CASQGMSTEAFF
TGTGCCAGTCAGGGTATGAGCACTGAAGCTTTCTTT
>NA|NA|TRBJ2-5|TRBV9
CASSVGRQETQYF
TGTGCCAGCAGCGTAGGCCGTCAAGAGACCCAGTACTTC
>TRBD1|NA|TRBJ1-5|TRBV5-6
CASSLAGQGGYSNQPQHF
TGTGCCAGCAGCTTAGCGGGACAGGGGGGCTATAGCAATCAGCCCCAGCATTTT
>TRBD1|NA|TRBJ2-7|TRBV29-1
CSVQQGARYEQYF
TGCAGCGTCCAACAGGGGGCTCGATACGAGCAGTACTTC
>NA|NA|TRBJ1-1|TRBV5-6
CASSSDDTEAFF
TGTGCCAGCAGCTCGGACGACACTGAAGCTTTCTTT
>NA|NA|TRBJ2-1|TRBV11-2
CASSEGPSDEQFF
TGTGCCAGCAGCGAAGGGCCTTCTGATGAGCAGTTCTTC
>NA|NA|TRBJ1-1|TRBV19
CASSIGGKDTEAFF
TGTGCCAGTAGTATTGGGGGGAAGGACACTGAAGCTTTCTTT
>NA|NA|TRBJ1-1|TRBV5-1
CASSLVVVPSPPLGDTEAFF
TGCGCCAGCAGCTTGGTGGTGGTGCCCAGTCCCCCCTTGGGGGACACTGAAGCTTTCTTT
>NA|NA|TRBJ2-1|TRBV27
CASSLKGNEQFF
TGTGCCAGCAGTTTAAAGGGGAATGAGCAGTTCTTC
>NA|NA|TRBJ1-2|TRBV7-2
CASSLALGLDHGYTF
TGTGCCAGCAGCTTAGCGCTTGGTTTAGACCATGGCTACACCTTC
>NA|NA|TRBJ2-3|TRBV19
CASSMVGGLDTQYF
TGTGCCAGTAGTATGGTAGGGGGTTTGGATACGCAGTATTTT
>NA|once|TRBJ2-7|TRBV13
CASSLSRGQSGDEQYF
TGTGCCAGCAGCTTAAGCAGGGGCCAATCTGGAGACGAGCAGTACTTC
>NA|NA|TRBJ2-1|TRBV4-1
CASSDRASYNEQFF
TGCGCCAGCAGCGACCGGGCCTCCTACAATGAGCAGTTCTTC
>NA|few|TRBJ1-1|TRBV4-1
CASSSGPRNTEAFF
TGCGCCAGCAGCTCGGGACCACGGAACACTGAAGCTTTCTTT
>TRBD1|NA|TRBJ1-5|TRBV19
CASSQWTGAAGQPQHF
TGTGCCAGTAGTCAATGGACAGGCGCTGCAGGTCAGCCCCAGCATTTT
>NA|NA|TRBJ2-1|TRBV9
CASSYVEDEQFF
TGTGCCAGCAGTTATGTGGAAGATGAGCAGTTCTTC
>NA|NA|TRBJ2-2|TRBV27
CASSPITLMVGELFF
TGTGCCAGCAGCCCCATTACACTAATGGTCGGGGAGCTGTTTTTT
>NA|few|TRBJ2-7|TRBV10-3
CAISEGQSYEQYF
TGTGCCATCAGCGAGGGACAAAGCTACGAGCAGTACTTC
>NA|NA|TRBJ1-1|TRBV7-2
CASSLLGVTEAFF
TGTGCCAGCAGCTTATTGGGTGTCACTGAAGCTTTCTTT
>TRBD1|NA|TRBJ1-6|TRBV19
CASSPAGGNSPLHF
TGTGCCAGTAGTCCTGCAGGGGGCAATTCACCCCTCCACTTT
>TRBD1|NA|TRBJ2-1|TRBV28
CASSSPRDRGYEQFF
TGTGCCAGCAGTTCCCCCCGGGACAGGGGCTATGAGCAGTTCTTC
>NA|NA|TRBJ2-7|TRBV5-1
CASKGAAYEQYF
TGCGCCAGCAAGGGAGCAGCCTACGAGCAGTACTTC
>NA|NA|TRBJ2-7|TRBV18
CASSPPEASNFNYEQYF
TGTGCCAGCTCACCGCCGGAGGCCTCCAACTTTAACTACGAGCAGTACTTC
>NA|NA|TRBJ1-1|TRBV7-2
CASSFEVQGLNTEAFF
TGTGCCAGCAGCTTCGAGGTCCAGGGTTTGAACACTGAAGCTTTCTTT
>NA|NA|TRBJ1-2|TRBV2
CASMRTDQSNYGYTF
TGTGCCAGCATGCGGACAGACCAATCTAACTATGGCTACACCTTC
>NA|NA|TRBJ1-2|TRBV7-9
CASSPLGATNYGYTF
TGTGCCAGCAGCCCCCTGGGGGCCACTAACTATGGCTACACCTTC
>TRBD1|NA|TRBJ1-1|TRBV7-9
CASSLGQVVTEAFF
TGTGCCAGCAGCTTGGGACAGGTTGTTACTGAAGCTTTCTTT
>NA|few|TRBJ1-1|TRBV5-1
CASSGGGGGVEAFF
TGCGCCAGCAGCGGGGGGGGTGGCGGAGTTGAAGCTTTCTTT
>NA|NA|TRBJ2-2|TRBV2
CATHRASNTGELFF
TGTGCCACCCACCGGGCAAGTAACACCGGGGAGCTGTTTTTT
>NA|NA|TRBJ1-1|TRBV21-1
CASSKAEDRVKAFF
TGTGCCAGCAGCAAAGCAGAGGACAGGGTAAAAGCTTTCTTT
>NA|NA|TRBJ1-4|TRBV4-1
CASSQETGAHEKLFF
TGCGCCAGCAGCCAAGAAACGGGGGCGCATGAAAAACTGTTTTTT
>TRBD1|NA|TRBJ1-2|TRBV11-2
CASSRPGQGNYGYTF
TGTGCCAGCAGCCGGCCGGGACAGGGTAACTATGGCTACACCTTC
>NA|few|TRBJ1-3|TRBV7-6
CASSSDFGSGNTIYF
TGTGCCAGCAGCTCGGACTTTGGCTCTGGAAACACCATATATTTT
>NA|NA|TRBJ1-2|TRBV27
CASSFRERNGYTF
TGTGCCAGCAGTTTCAGGGAAAGGAACGGCTACACCTTC
>NA|NA|TRBJ1-1|TRBV5-1
CASSSGGAGTEAFF
TGCGCCAGCAGCTCGGGAGGGGCGGGGACTGAAGCTTTCTTT
>NA|once|TRBJ2-3|TRBV5-3
CARSLVGGITDTQYF
TGTGCCAGAAGCTTGGTTGGGGGCATCACAGATACGCAGTATTTT
>NA|NA|TRBJ1-5|TRBV10-3
CAISETETGHQPQHF
TGTGCCATCAGTGAGACCGAGACAGGACATCAGCCCCAGCATTTT
>TRBD1|NA|TRBJ1-5|TRBV5-4
CASSGCQKNRGSNQPQHF
TGTGCCAGCAGCGGGTGTCAGAAGAACAGGGGTAGCAATCAGCCCCAGCATTTT
>NA|NA|TRBJ1-1|TRBV5-1
CASSLEQRNTEAFF
TGCGCCAGCAGCTTGGAGCAGCGGAACACTGAAGCTTTCTTT
>NA|NA|TRBJ2-7|TRBV14
CASSQVRGYEQYF
TGTGCCAGCAGCCAAGTTCGCGGCTACGAGCAGTACTTC
>NA|few|TRBJ2-2|TRBV9
CASSVVGHGELFF
TGTGCCAGCAGCGTAGTGGGGCACGGGGAGCTGTTTTTT
>TRBD1|NA|TRBJ1-2|TRBV19
CASSTYTGQGYGYTF
TGTGCCAGTAGTACCTACACAGGACAGGGGTATGGCTACACCTTC
>TRBD1|NA|TRBJ1-5|TRBV5-6
CASSRGTGRNQPQHF
TGTGCCAGCAGCCGTGGGACAGGACGCAATCAGCCCCAGCATTTT
>NA|NA|TRBJ1-2|TRBV11-2
CASSLINNYGYTF
TGTGCCAGCAGCTTAATCAATAACTATGGCTACACCTTC
>NA|NA|TRBJ2-3|TRBV7-6
CASSPGPTDTQYF
TGTGCCAGCAGCCCTGGACCCACAGATACGCAGTATTTT
>TRBD1|NA|TRBJ1-1|TRBV19
CASNPEAGGGWNTEAFF
TGTGCCAGTAACCCTGAGGCAGGGGGAGGATGGAACACTGAAGCTTTCTTT
>NA|NA|TRBJ1-1|TRBV4-3
CASSQDARLNTEAFF
TGCGCCAGCAGCCAAGATGCCAGACTGAACACTGAAGCTTTCTTT
>NA|NA|TRBJ1-5|TRBV16
CASSAGGRQPQHF
TGTGCCAGCAGTGCGGGGGGGCGTCAGCCCCAGCATTTT
>TRBD2|NA|TRBJ2-1|TRBV9
CASSVGVRTSGGNEQFF
TGTGCCAGCAGCGTAGGGGTCCGGACTAGCGGGGGCAATGAGCAGTTCTTC
>NA|NA|TRBJ1-1|TRBV6-6
CASRHRTVDTEAFF
TGTGCCAGCAGGCACCGGACAGTCGACACTGAAGCTTTCTTT